These T cell receptor beta chains were read from a single sample in a study of CD8 T cells in ankylosing spondylitis. TCRdb analysed the 5' RACE reads with MiXCR anew, one entry per CDR3 protein. The sample includes fewer than 400,000 distinct CDR3 sequences, less than 10% of them seen just once. Sequenced input: blood, either unsorted or a sorted T cell fraction (not recorded which). The receptors derive from a male donor with ankylosing spondylitis. CDR3s include the opening cysteine and the closing phenylalanine or tryptophan. D genes are given only for firm matches. Only part of the rows carry a size: once, few, many, or a class if the clone is expanded.

TRBV6-2/TRBV6-3	NA	TRBJ2-5	11	NA	CASSHTGTQYF	TGTGCCAGCAGCCATACGGGGACCCAGTACTTC
TRBV21-1	NA	TRBJ2-7	18	NA	CASSGDLLSKRPNYEQYF	TGTGCCAGCAGCGGGGATTTATTGTCGAAGCGTCCCAACTACGAGCAGTACTTC
TRBV29-1	NA	TRBJ2-3	11	NA	CSVEEGDTQYF	TGCAGCGTTGAAGAAGGGGATACGCAGTATTTT
TRBV28	TRBD2	TRBJ2-1	16	many	CASSLPSGSESNEQFF	TGTGCCAGCAGTCTCCCTAGCGGGAGTGAGAGCAATGAGCAGTTCTTC
TRBV9	NA	TRBJ1-1	13	NA	CASSVGEETEAFF	TGTGCCAGCAGCGTAGGGGAGGAAACTGAAGCTTTCTTT
TRBV29-1	NA	TRBJ2-1	11	many	CSVTTYNEQFF	TGCAGCGTGACCACCTACAATGAGCAGTTCTTC
TRBV5-1	TRBD2	TRBJ2-1	17	few	CASSLEASGSAYNEQFF	TGCGCCAGCAGCTTGGAGGCTAGCGGTTCCGCTTACAATGAGCAGTTCTTC
TRBV5-5	TRBD2	TRBJ2-7	14	NA	CASSRDYRSYEQYF	TGTGCCAGCAGCCGGGACTACCGCTCCTACGAGCAGTACTTC
TRBV30	TRBD1	TRBJ1-1	12	few	CAWSVSGGPTFF	TGTGCCTGGAGTGTATCAGGGGGCCCCACTTTCTTT
TRBV12-3/TRBV12-4	NA	TRBJ2-3	14	many	CASSFGGSTDTQYF	TGTGCCAGCAGTTTCGGAGGTAGCACAGATACGCAGTATTTT
TRBV30	TRBD1	TRBJ1-5	15	NA	CAWTTTGGGNQPQHF	TGTGCCTGGACCACGACAGGGGGAGGCAATCAGCCCCAGCATTTT
TRBV20-1	TRBD2	TRBJ2-1	18	NA	CSAGGVTSGRASHNEQFF	TGCAGTGCTGGGGGAGTGACTAGCGGGAGGGCCAGTCACAATGAGCAGTTCTTC
TRBV6-1	NA	TRBJ1-1	14	many	CASSLRTANTEAFF	TGTGCCAGCAGCCTCCGGACTGCTAACACTGAAGCTTTCTTT
TRBV28	TRBD1	TRBJ1-5	15	many	CASSFRTGGGQPQHF	TGTGCCAGCAGTTTCCGGACAGGGGGCGGTCAGCCCCAGCATTTT
TRBV6-1	NA	TRBJ1-5	13	NA	CASRDGLNQPQHF	TGTGCCAGCAGAGACGGCCTCAATCAGCCCCAGCATTTT
TRBV25-1	NA	TRBJ2-6	14	NA	CASSEPGRANVLTF	TGTGCCAGTAGTGAACCTGGGAGGGCCAACGTCCTGACTTTC
TRBV29-1	TRBD2	TRBJ2-1	16	many	CSVGTRGSGRVNEQFF	TGCAGCGTTGGGACGAGAGGTAGCGGGAGGGTTAATGAGCAGTTCTTC
TRBV9	NA	TRBJ1-2	15	NA	CASSLVDGANYGYTF	TGTGCCAGCAGCCTCGTAGACGGAGCAAACTATGGCTACACCTTC
TRBV7-3	TRBD1	TRBJ2-7	14	few	CASSLEDRGSEQYF	TGTGCCAGCAGCTTGGAGGACAGGGGTAGCGAGCAGTACTTC
TRBV5-6	NA	TRBJ2-5	16	many	CASSLKSRGRKETQYF	TGTGCCAGCAGCTTGAAGTCCAGGGGTAGAAAAGAGACCCAGTACTTC
TRBV5-1	NA	TRBJ1-1	14	NA	CASSRIQENTEAFF	TGCGCCAGCAGCCGGATTCAGGAGAACACTGAAGCTTTCTTT
TRBV7-9	TRBD2	TRBJ2-3	15	NA	CASSLRRERTDTQYF	TGTGCCAGCAGCTTAAGGCGGGAGAGGACAGATACGCAGTATTTT
TRBV29-1	NA	TRBJ1-3	15	NA	CSAKTQGSAGNTIYF	TGCAGCGCTAAAACTCAGGGGAGCGCTGGAAACACCATATATTTT
TRBV3-1	NA	TRBJ1-2	15	many	CASSHAGRANYGYTF	TGTGCCAGCAGCCACGCAGGCCGTGCTAACTATGGCTACACCTTC
TRBV7-2	NA	TRBJ2-3	15	many	CASSAPLGRTDTQYF	TGTGCCAGCAGCGCTCCCTTGGGGAGGACAGATACGCAGTATTTT
TRBV11-2	TRBD1	TRBJ2-5	13	many	CASSRDRAQTQYF	TGTGCCAGCAGCCGAGACAGGGCACAGACCCAGTACTTC
TRBV4-3	TRBD1	TRBJ1-6	15	NA	CASSQEDRVGSPLHF	TGCGCCAGCAGCCAAGAGGACAGGGTAGGCTCACCCCTCCACTTT
TRBV29-1	TRBD1	TRBJ1-1	14	few	CSVEAYRGTTEAFF	TGCAGCGTTGAGGCGTACAGGGGGACCACTGAAGCTTTCTTT
TRBV27	TRBD2	TRBJ2-1	16	few	CASSPTPGLAGYILFF	TGTGCCAGCAGTCCAACCCCGGGACTAGCGGGATATATTCTGTTCTTC
TRBV7-8	NA	TRBJ2-3	16	many	CASSKGEEPGADTQYF	TGTGCCAGCTCGAAGGGGGAGGAACCCGGCGCAGATACGCAGTATTTT
TRBV6-1	TRBD1	TRBJ2-7	13	few	CASRRGQLYEQYF	TGTGCCAGCAGAAGGGGACAGCTCTACGAGCAGTACTTC
TRBV10-3	TRBD1	TRBJ2-3	15	NA	CAISGQGSGTDTQYF	TGTGCCATCAGTGGACAGGGTTCGGGCACAGATACGCAGTATTTT
TRBV6-5	NA	TRBJ1-5	15	NA	CASSYRTVGNQPQHF	TGTGCCAGCAGTTACCGGACAGTTGGGAATCAGCCCCAGCATTTT
TRBV12-3/TRBV12-4	NA	TRBJ1-1	14	many	CASSLIGTTTEAFF	TGTGCCAGCAGTTTAATTGGGACGACCACTGAAGCTTTCTTT
TRBV6-2/TRBV6-3	NA	TRBJ1-5	12	NA	CASRPGRWPQHF	TGTGCCAGCAGACCAGGGCGGTGGCCCCAGCATTTT
TRBV19	TRBD1	TRBJ2-2	15	NA	CASSLQGADTGELFF	TGTGCCAGTAGTTTACAGGGGGCGGACACCGGGGAGCTGTTTTTT
TRBV18	TRBD1	TRBJ1-1	14	few	CASSRQGENTEAFF	TGTGCCAGCTCCCGACAGGGAGAAAACACTGAAGCTTTCTTT
TRBV7-9	NA	TRBJ1-5	12	many	CASTTGNQPQHF	TGTGCCAGCACCACAGGGAATCAGCCCCAGCATTTT
TRBV19	NA	TRBJ1-5	16	NA	CASSIPRRINNQPQHF	TGTGCCAGTAGTATCCCCCGGCGAATTAACAATCAGCCCCAGCATTTT
TRBV20-1	NA	TRBJ1-2	13	few	CSADTGTVHGYTF	TGCAGTGCTGATACCGGGACGGTACATGGCTACACCTTC
TRBV6-5	NA	TRBJ2-1	14	NA	CASSYSPLDNEQFF	TGTGCCAGCAGTTACAGCCCGTTAGACAATGAGCAGTTCTTC
TRBV20-1	TRBD1	TRBJ2-1	15	many	CSAYPWDRTYNEQFF	TGCAGTGCTTATCCCTGGGACAGGACCTACAATGAGCAGTTCTTC
TRBV20-1	NA	TRBJ1-5	13	NA	CSAGGTFNQPQHF	TGCAGTGCCGGCGGGACATTCAATCAGCCCCAGCATTTT
TRBV24-1	TRBD2	TRBJ2-1	16	NA	CATSEPSGREGHEQFF	TGTGCCACCAGTGAACCGTCGGGGCGGGAGGGCCATGAGCAGTTCTTC
TRBV20-1	TRBD2	TRBJ2-7	14	many	CSAGGTSGTLEQYF	TGCAGTGCCGGGGGGACTAGCGGGACCTTAGAGCAGTACTTC
TRBV27	NA	TRBJ2-7	16	once	CASSLTGDGRAHEQYF	TGTGCCAGCAGCCTGACAGGGGACGGGAGGGCCCACGAGCAGTACTTC
TRBV29-1	NA	TRBJ2-3	16	few	CSVGRNLGRAGDTQYF	TGCAGCGTTGGGCGAAACTTGGGAAGGGCCGGGGATACGCAGTATTTT
TRBV29-1	NA	TRBJ2-2	14	many	CSVEDLAPTGELFF	TGCAGCGTTGAAGATCTAGCTCCCACCGGGGAGCTGTTTTTT